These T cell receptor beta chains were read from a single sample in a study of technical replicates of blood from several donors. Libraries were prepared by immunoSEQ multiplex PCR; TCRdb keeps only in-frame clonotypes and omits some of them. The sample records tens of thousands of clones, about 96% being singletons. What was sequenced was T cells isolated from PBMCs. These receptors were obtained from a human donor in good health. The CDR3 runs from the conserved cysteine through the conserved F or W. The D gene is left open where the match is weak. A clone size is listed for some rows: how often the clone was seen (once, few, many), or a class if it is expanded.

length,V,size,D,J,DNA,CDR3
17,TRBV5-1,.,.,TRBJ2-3,TGCGCCAGCAGCTTGGCCCTAGGTACAGGGAGCACAGATACGCAGTATTTT,CASSLALGTGSTDTQYF
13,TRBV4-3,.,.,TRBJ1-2,TGCGCCAGCAGCCTGGGACTTCTCTATGGCTACACCTTC,CASSLGLLYGYTF
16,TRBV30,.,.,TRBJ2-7,TGTGCCTGGAGTTTAATATCAAGGAAGGGGCGTTTGGAGCAGTACTTC,CAWSLISRKGRLEQYF
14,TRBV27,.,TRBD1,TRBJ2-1,TGTGCCAGCAGTGTGGACAGGGGATACAATGAGCAGTTCTTC,CASSVDRGYNEQFF
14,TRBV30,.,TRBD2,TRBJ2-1,TGTGCCTGGAAGGGACTAGCGGTTTACAATGAGCAGTTCTTC,CAWKGLAVYNEQFF
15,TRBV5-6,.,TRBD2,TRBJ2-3,TGTGCCAGCAGCTTGATACTAGCGGGTGCAGATACGCAGTATTTT,CASSLILAGADTQYF
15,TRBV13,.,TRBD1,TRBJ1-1,TGTGCCAGCAGCTTAGGGGTCAGGGGGCACACTGAAGCTTTCTTT,CASSLGVRGHTEAFF
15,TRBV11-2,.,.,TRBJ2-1,TGTGCCAGCAGCGGACTGTTTTTAACCTACAATGAGCAGTTCTTC,CASSGLFLTYNEQFF
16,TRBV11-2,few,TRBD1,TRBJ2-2,TGTGCCAGCAGCTCGTGGGGACAGACGAACACCGGGGAGCTGTTTTTT,CASSSWGQTNTGELFF
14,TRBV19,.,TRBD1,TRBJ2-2,TGTGCCAGTAGTATACAGGGGGCTGGAAGGGAGCTGTTTTTT,CASSIQGAGRELFF
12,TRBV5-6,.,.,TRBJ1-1,TGTGCCAGCAGTCCCGACTCCACTGAAGCTTTCTTT,CASSPDSTEAFF
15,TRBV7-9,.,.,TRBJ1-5,TGTGCCAGCAGCTTACAGGGGCCCCAGTACCAGCCCCAGCATTTT,CASSLQGPQYQPQHF
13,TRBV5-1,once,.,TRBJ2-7,TGCGCCAGCAGCCCGGAGGTGACCTACGAGCAGTACTTC,CASSPEVTYEQYF
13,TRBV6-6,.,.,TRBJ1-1,TGTGCCAGCGCTGGCACAGGGAACACTGAAGCTTTCTTT,CASAGTGNTEAFF
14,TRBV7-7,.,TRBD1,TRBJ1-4,TGTGCTAGCAGCCAGGGACAGGGAAATGAAAAACTGTTTTTT,CASSQGQGNEKLFF
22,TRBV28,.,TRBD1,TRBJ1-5,TGTGCCAGCAGTTTTCTAATCGGGGACAGGGGGCTTGTAACGACAGGCAATCAGCCCCAGCATTTT,CASSFLIGDRGLVTTGNQPQHF
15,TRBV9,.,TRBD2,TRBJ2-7,TGTGCCAGCAGCGTGGGGCGGGAGGGCCGGGGCGAGCAGTACTTC,CASSVGREGRGEQYF
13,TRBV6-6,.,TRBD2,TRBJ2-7,TGTGCCATCGGACTAGCGGGGACCTACGAGCAGTACTTC,CAIGLAGTYEQYF
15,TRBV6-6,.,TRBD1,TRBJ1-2,TGTGCCAGCAGGGAAACAGGGGCATTTAACTATGGCTACACCTTC,CASRETGAFNYGYTF
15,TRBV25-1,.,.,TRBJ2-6,TGTGCCAGCAAGGGGATCAACTCTGGGGCCAACGTCCTGACTTTC,CASKGINSGANVLTF
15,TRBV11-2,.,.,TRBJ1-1,TGTGCCAGCAGCTTATCGGGGGGCTTGGGCACTGAAGCTTTCTTT,CASSLSGGLGTEAFF
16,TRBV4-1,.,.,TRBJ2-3,TGCGCCAGCAGTCACGCGGGCCGCCTTAAATCCGATACGCAGTATTTT,CASSHAGRLKSDTQYF
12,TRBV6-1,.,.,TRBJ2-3,TGTGCCAGCAGTGTCGTCACAGATACGCAGTATTTT,CASSVVTDTQYF
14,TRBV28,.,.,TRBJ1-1,TGTGCCAGCAGTCGACGACAGATGAACACTGAAGCTTTCTTT,CASSRRQMNTEAFF